The T cell receptor beta chain described here comes from a study of blood T cell repertoires in COVID-19. Germline V CDR1 and CDR2: ENHRY, SYGVKD. With V trimmed by 0 bases and J by 3 bases, 7 bases remained unmatched. The CDR3 spans 16 residues. Libraries were prepared by immunoSEQ multiplex PCR; TCRdb keeps only in-frame clonotypes and omits some of them. The profile shows some 280,000 clones, around 90% of them singletons. The chain is built from TRBV10-3 and TRBJ1-1; 7 bases fit TRBD1. The source material was peripheral blood. The receptor was derived from a woman aged 40 to 50 who had recovered from COVID-19. CDR3 loop: CAISESGQPLDTEAFF. The CDR3 DNA is TGTGCCATCAGTGAGTCGGGACAGCCTTTGGACACTGAAGCTTTCTTT.